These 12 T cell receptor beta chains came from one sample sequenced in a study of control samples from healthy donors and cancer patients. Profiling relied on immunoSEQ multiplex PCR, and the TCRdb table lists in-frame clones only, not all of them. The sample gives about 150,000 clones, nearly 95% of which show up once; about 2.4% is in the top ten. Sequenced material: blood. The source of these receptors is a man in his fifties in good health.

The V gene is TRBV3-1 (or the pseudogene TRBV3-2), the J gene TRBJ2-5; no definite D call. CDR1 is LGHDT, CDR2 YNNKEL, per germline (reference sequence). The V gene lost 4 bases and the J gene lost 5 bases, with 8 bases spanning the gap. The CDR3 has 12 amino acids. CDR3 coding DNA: TGTGCCAGCAGCCCCCGGTGGGAGACCCAGTACTTC. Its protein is CASSPRWETQYF.

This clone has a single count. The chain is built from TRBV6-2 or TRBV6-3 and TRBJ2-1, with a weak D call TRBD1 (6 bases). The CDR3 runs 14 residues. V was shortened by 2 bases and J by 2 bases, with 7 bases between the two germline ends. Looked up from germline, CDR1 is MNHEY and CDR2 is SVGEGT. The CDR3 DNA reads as TGTGCCAGCAGTTACACAGGGACCTACAATGAGCAGTTCTTC. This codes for CASSYTGTYNEQFF.

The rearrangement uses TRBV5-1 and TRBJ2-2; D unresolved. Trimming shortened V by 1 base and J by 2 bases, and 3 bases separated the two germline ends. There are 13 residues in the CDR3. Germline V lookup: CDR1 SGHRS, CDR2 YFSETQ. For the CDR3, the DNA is TGCGCCAGCAGCTTGCCCAACACCGGGGAGCTGTTTTTT. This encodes CASSLPNTGELFF.

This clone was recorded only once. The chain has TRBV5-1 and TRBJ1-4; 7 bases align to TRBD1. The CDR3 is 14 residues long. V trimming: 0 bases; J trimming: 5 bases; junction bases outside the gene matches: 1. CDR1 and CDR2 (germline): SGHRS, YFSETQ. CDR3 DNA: TGCGCCAGCAGCTTGGCGGACAGGAATGAAAAACTGTTTTTT. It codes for CASSLADRNEKLFF.

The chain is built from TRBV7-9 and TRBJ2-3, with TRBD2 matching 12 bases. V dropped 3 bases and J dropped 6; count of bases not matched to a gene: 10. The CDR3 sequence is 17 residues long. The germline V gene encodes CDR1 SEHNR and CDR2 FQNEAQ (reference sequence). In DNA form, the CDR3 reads TGTGCCAGCAGCTTCATGCTAGCGGGAGGGATGGCCGATACGCAGTATTTT. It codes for CASSFMLAGGMADTQYF.

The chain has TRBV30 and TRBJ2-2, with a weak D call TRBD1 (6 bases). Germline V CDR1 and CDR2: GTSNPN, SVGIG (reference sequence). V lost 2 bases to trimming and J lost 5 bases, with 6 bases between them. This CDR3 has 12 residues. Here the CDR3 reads CAWSRGTGELFF. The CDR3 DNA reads TGTGCCTGGAGTAGGGGGACCGGGGAGCTGTTTTTT. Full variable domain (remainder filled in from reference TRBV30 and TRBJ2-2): SQTIHQWPATLVQPVGSPLSLECTVEGTSNPNLYWYRQAAGRGLQLLFYSVGIGQISSEVPQNLSASRPQDRQFILSSKKLLLSDSGFYLCAWSRGTGELFFGEGSRLTVL.

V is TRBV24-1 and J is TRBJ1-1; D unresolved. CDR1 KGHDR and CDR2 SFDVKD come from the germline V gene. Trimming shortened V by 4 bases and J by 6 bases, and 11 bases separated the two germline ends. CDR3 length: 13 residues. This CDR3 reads CATSDPTRAEAFF. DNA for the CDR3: TGTGCCACCAGTGACCCTACTAGGGCTGAAGCTTTCTTT.

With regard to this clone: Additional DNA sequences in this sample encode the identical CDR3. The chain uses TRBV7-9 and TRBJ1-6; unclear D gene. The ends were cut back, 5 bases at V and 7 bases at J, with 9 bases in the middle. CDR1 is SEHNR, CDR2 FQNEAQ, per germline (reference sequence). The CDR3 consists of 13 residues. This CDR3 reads CASSLSQNSPLHF. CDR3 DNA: TGTGCCAGCAGCCTGAGCCAAAATTCACCCCTCCACTTT.

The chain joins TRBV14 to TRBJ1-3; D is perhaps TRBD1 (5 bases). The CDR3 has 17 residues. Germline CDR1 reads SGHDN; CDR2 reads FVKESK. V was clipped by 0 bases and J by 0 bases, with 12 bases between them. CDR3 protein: CASSQDRGLFSGNTIYF. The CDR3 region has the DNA TGTGCCAGCAGCCAAGACCGGGGACTCTTCTCTGGAAACACCATATATTTT. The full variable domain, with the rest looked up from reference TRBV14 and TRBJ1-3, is EAGVTQFPSHSVIEKGQTVTLRCDPISGHDNLYWYRRVMGKEIKFLLHFVKESKQDESGMPNNRFLAERTGGTYSTLKVQPAELEDSGVYFCASSQDRGLFSGNTIYFGEGSWLTVV.

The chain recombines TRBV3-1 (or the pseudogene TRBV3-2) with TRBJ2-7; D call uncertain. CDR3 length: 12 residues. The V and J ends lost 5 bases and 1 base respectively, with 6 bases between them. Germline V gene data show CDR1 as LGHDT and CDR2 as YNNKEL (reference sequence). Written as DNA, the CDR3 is TGTGCCAGCAGCACGAGTTCCTACGAGCAGTACTTC. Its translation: CASSTSSYEQYF.

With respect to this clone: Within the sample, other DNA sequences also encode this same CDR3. The CDR3 is CASSGLGLADYEQYF. CDR3 in DNA: TGTGCCAGTAGTGGGTTAGGGCTAGCGGACTATGAGCAGTACTTC. The rearrangement uses TRBV19 and TRBJ2-7, with 7 nucleotides matching TRBD2. J was trimmed by 7 bases and V by 5 bases; bases with no gene match: 14. This CDR3 is 15 amino acids long. Germline V gene lookup returns CDR1 LNHDA and CDR2 SQIVND (reference sequence). The full variable domain, rest sourced from reference TRBV19 and TRBJ2-7, is DGGITQSPKYLFRKEGQNVTLSCEQNLNHDAMYWYRQDPGQGLRLIYYSQIVNDFQKGDIAEGYSVSREKKESFPLTVTSAQKNPTAFYLCASSGLGLADYEQYFGPGTRLTVT.

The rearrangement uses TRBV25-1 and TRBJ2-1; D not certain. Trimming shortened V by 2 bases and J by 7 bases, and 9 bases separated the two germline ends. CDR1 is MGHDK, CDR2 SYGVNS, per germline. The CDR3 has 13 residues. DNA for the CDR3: TGTGCCAGCAGTGAAAAAGGGCTGAATGAGCAGTTCTTC. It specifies CASSEKGLNEQFF.